Each of the 28 T cell receptor beta chains below was sequenced from the same sample in a study of PD-1 blockade in mismatch repair-deficient tumors. TCRdb's table, derived via immunoSEQ multiplex PCR, lists solely in-frame clones and lacks some. This table has about 15,000 clones, 70% to 90% appearing once. What these receptors recognize is not known. Sample time point: approximately 9-day in vitro stimulation with candidate neoantigen peptide 6. This sample comprised cells cultured in vitro, obtained from a patient treated with pembrolizumab. These receptors were obtained from an adult with mismatch repair-deficient cancer.

As DNA, the CDR3 is TGTGCCAGTCGTCTGACAGGGGGCTACGAGCAGTACTTC. Its translation: CASRLTGGYEQYF. The genes are TRBV27 and TRBJ2-7, with 9 bases that match TRBD1. V trimming: 9 bases; J trimming: 3 bases; junction bases outside the gene matches: 6. Germline loops: CDR1 MNHEY, CDR2 SMNVEV (reference sequence). This CDR3 spans 13 amino acids.

The chain carries TRBV5-1 and TRBJ2-7; the D gene is possibly TRBD2 (5 bases). This CDR3 spans 14 amino acids. V was pared by 0 bases and J by 2 bases, with 9 bases between. Germline loops: CDR1 SGHRS, CDR2 YFSETQ. CDR3 in amino acids: CASSLGSGTYEQYF. The DNA for the CDR3 is TGCGCCAGCAGCTTGGGAAGCGGAACCTACGAGCAGTACTTC.

The gene calls are TRBV5-1 and TRBJ1-2; no clear D gene. Looked up from germline, CDR1 is SGHRS and CDR2 is YFSETQ. This CDR3 has 12 amino acids. Trimming left V 0 bases short and J 7 bases short, with 7 bases between. This CDR3 is CASSLGAPGYTF. The CDR3 DNA reads as TGCGCCAGCAGCTTGGGGGCACCTGGCTACACCTTC.

The chain joins TRBV2 to TRBJ2-3; 9 positions agree with TRBD2. Germline V gene lookup returns CDR1 SNHLY and CDR2 FYNNEI. The ends lost 6 bases at V and 5 bases at J; junction bases unmatched: 12. CDR3 length: 16 amino acids. This chain's CDR3 is CASRRASGTARDTQYF. The CDR3 nucleotides read TGTGCCAGCAGGAGGGCTAGCGGGACAGCAAGAGATACGCAGTATTTT.

The V and J genes are TRBV5-4 and TRBJ2-1; D gene unclear. The CDR3 has 16 residues. Trimming left V 4 bases short and J 5 bases short, with 19 bases between. The germline V gene encodes CDR1 SGHNT and CDR2 YYREEE (reference sequence). CDR3 region: CASSPSDGGPNNEQFF. The DNA for the CDR3 is TGTGCCAGCAGCCCGTCGGACGGTGGGCCCAACAATGAGCAGTTCTTC.

The gene calls are TRBV11-2 and TRBJ2-2; 7 nucleotides line up with TRBD2. The CDR3 loop spans 17 amino acids. Trimming at V came to 5 bases and at J to 0 bases, leaving 9 bases not matched to a gene. CDR1 SGHAT and CDR2 FQNNGV come from the germline V gene. CDR3 amino acids: CASSPTSAFANTGELFF. The CDR3 region has the DNA TGTGCCAGCAGCCCTACTAGCGCATTCGCGAACACCGGGGAGCTGTTTTTT.

The rearrangement links TRBV5-6 to TRBJ2-3, with D possibly TRBD2 on 5 matching bases. The CDR3 is 14 residues long. CDR1 and CDR2 (germline): SGHDT, YYEEEE. V lost 0 bases, J lost 5 bases, and 10 bases lay in between. CDR3: CASSLGLALDTQYF. The CDR3 bases are TGTGCCAGCAGCTTGGGGCTAGCTCTAGATACGCAGTATTTT.

V usage is TRBV7-9 and J usage is TRBJ1-2; no clear D. Germline assignment: CDR1 SEHNR and CDR2 FQNEAQ (reference sequence). The CDR3 consists of 15 residues. Trimming shortened V by 2 bases and J by 8 bases, and 18 bases separated the two germline ends. CDR3: CASSLTRRAGSGYTF. The CDR3 DNA follows: TGTGCCAGCAGCTTAACGCGGCGGGCCGGATCAGGCTACACCTTC.

The chain combines TRBV7-9 with TRBJ2-2, with 8 bases that match TRBD2. CDR1 is SEHNR and CDR2 is FQNEAQ in the germline V gene (reference sequence). The CDR3 has 17 residues. V shed 1 base and J 6 bases; nucleotides not matched to a gene: 10. The DNA of the CDR3 is TGTGCCAGCAGCTTAGTGGTGGGTAGCGGGATCGCCGGGGAGCTGTTTTTT. Translating it yields CASSLVVGSGIAGELFF.

This chain joins TRBV7-6 and TRBJ2-1, with 7 bases fitting TRBD2. Germline values: CDR1 SGHVS, CDR2 FNYEAQ. This CDR3 contains 12 residues. The junction had 5 bases not matched to a gene; V was cut back by 8 bases and J by 7 bases. The CDR3 region has the DNA TGTGCCAGCGGACAAGCGGGGAATGAGCAGTTCTTC. Its protein is CASGQAGNEQFF.

The rearrangement joins TRBV7-3 to TRBJ2-3; TRBD2 is a possible D gene (5 bases). Trimming shortened V by 5 bases and J by 2 bases, and 14 bases separated the two germline ends. Germline assignment: CDR1 SGHTA and CDR2 FQGTGA. CDR3 length: 15 residues. The CDR3, as DNA: TGTGCCAGCAGCCTGATATCGGGGTTCACAGATACGCAGTATTTT. Its protein product is CASSLISGFTDTQYF. Complete variable domain (other parts from reference TRBV7-3 and TRBJ2-3): GAGVSQTPSNKVTEKGKYVELRCDPISGHTALYWYRQSLGQGPEFLIYFQGTGAADDSGLPNDRFFAVRPEGSVSTLKIQRTERGDSAVYLCASSLISGFTDTQYFGPGTRLTVL.

The rearrangement joins TRBV7-8 to TRBJ2-1, with TRBD2 as a possible D gene (5 bases). Germline values: CDR1 SGHVS, CDR2 FQNEAQ. V lost 4 bases and J lost 3, with 13 bases in between. The CDR3 is made up of 15 amino acids. The CDR3, as DNA: TGTGCCAGCAGCTCCCTCGCGGGCGGCTACAATGAGCAGTTCTTC. Translating gives CASSSLAGGYNEQFF. The complete variable domain, with remaining parts taken from reference TRBV7-8 and TRBJ2-1, reads GAGVSQSPRYKVAKRGQDVALRCDPISGHVSLFWYQQALGQGPEFLTYFQNEAQLDKSGLPSDRFFAERPEGSVSTLKIQRTQQEDSAVYLCASSSLAGGYNEQFFGPGTRLTVL.

This CDR3 is CASSSTGAGYTF. As DNA, the CDR3 is TGTGCCAGCAGCTCGACAGGGGCCGGCTACACCTTC. The V and J genes are TRBV11-2 and TRBJ1-2; 8 bases agree with TRBD1. The CDR3 extends over 12 amino acids. Germline V lookup: CDR1 SGHAT, CDR2 FQNNGV. V lost 4 bases and J lost 8; bases outside the gene matches: 3.

Of note for this clone: At the DNA level, this CDR3 is encoded by other sequences in the same sample as well. The genes are TRBV9 and TRBJ1-5, with TRBD1 as a possible D gene (5 bases). Trimming removed 2 bases at V and 2 bases at J, with 11 bases between. Germline V gene data show CDR1 as SGDLS and CDR2 as YYNGEE. The CDR3 loop spans 15 amino acids. Here the CDR3 reads CASSVEGDGNQPQHF. DNA for the CDR3: TGTGCCAGCAGCGTGGAAGGGGACGGCAATCAGCCCCAGCATTTT.

The chain joins TRBV9 to TRBJ2-2, with D possibly TRBD1 on 6 matching bases. The CDR3 consists of 17 residues. Germline CDR1 and CDR2: SGDLS and YYNGEE. The V end was cut by 0 bases, the J end by 1 base, with 13 bases between. CDR3 protein: CASSVEGGAENTGELFF. CDR3 DNA sequence: TGTGCCAGCAGCGTAGAAGGGGGAGCGGAGAACACCGGGGAGCTGTTTTTT.

The chain joins TRBV5-4 to TRBJ1-2, with D tentatively TRBD1 (6 bases). The CDR3 is made up of 13 amino acids. Germline V CDR1 and CDR2: SGHNT, YYREEE (reference sequence). V lost 5 bases and J lost 3, with 11 bases in between. CDR3 in amino acids: CASRQQGDYGYTF. CDR3 nucleotide sequence: TGTGCCAGCAGACAACAGGGTGACTATGGCTACACCTTC.

The chain combines TRBV7-8 with TRBJ1-5; no clear D. The CDR3 runs to 15 residues. V was clipped by 4 bases and J by 1 base, with 11 bases between them. CDR1 is SGHVS and CDR2 is FQNEAQ in the germline V gene. The CDR3 spells CASSSWTGSNQPQHF. CDR3 nucleotides: TGTGCCAGCAGCTCCTGGACGGGGAGCAATCAGCCCCAGCATTTT.

The V call is TRBV2, the J call TRBJ1-4; D ambiguous. Germline CDR1 reads SNHLY; CDR2 reads FYNNEI. CDR3 length: 12 amino acids. V lost 8 bases and J lost 3, with 7 bases in between. CDR3 sequence: CASQTSNEKLFF. The CDR3 DNA reads as TGTGCCAGCCAGACATCTAATGAAAAACTGTTTTTT.

This clone has only a few counts. The V gene is TRBV28, the J gene TRBJ2-3; tentative D call: TRBD1 (8 bases). Per the germline V gene, CDR1 is MDHEN and CDR2 is SYDVKM. The CDR3 loop spans 14 amino acids. V shed 7 bases and J shed 7 bases, with 18 bases lying between them. The CDR3 bases are TGTGCCAGCATTGAGAACAGGGGGGGGAATACGCAGTATTTT. It is translated as CASIENRGGNTQYF. The variable domain in full, with the rest retrieved from reference TRBV28 and TRBJ2-3, is DVKVTQSSRYLVKRTGEKVFLECVQDMDHENMFWYRQDPGLGLRLIYFSYDVKMKEKGDIPEGYSVSREKKERFSLILESASTNQTSMYLCASIENRGGNTQYFGPGTRLTVL.

The J gene is TRBJ1-3, the V gene TRBV28, with TRBD1 identical over 9 bases. The germline gives CDR1 MDHEN, CDR2 SYDVKM. After removal of 6 bases from V and 0 bases from J, the junction contained 9 bases not matched to a gene. This CDR3 has 17 residues. Here the CDR3 DNA reads TGTGCCAGCAGGCTTGACAGGGGGATTTCCTCTGGAAACACCATATATTTT. Its translation: CASRLDRGISSGNTIYF.

The genes are TRBV9 and TRBJ2-1, with TRBD1 matching over 7 bases. The trim removed 5 bases at V and 12 bases at J, leaving 14 bases unmatched. The CDR3 has 14 amino acids. Looked up from germline, CDR1 is SGDLS and CDR2 is YYNGEE. In DNA, the CDR3 is TGTGCCAGCAGAACAGGGGTAGACTATGGTGGGCAGTTCTTC. Its translation is CASRTGVDYGGQFF.

The V call is TRBV9, the J call TRBJ2-2; 7 bases are a match to TRBD2. The CDR3 contains 18 residues. V was clipped by 4 bases and J by 4 bases; unmatched bases: 16. Germline CDR1 reads SGDLS; CDR2 reads YYNGEE. The CDR3 reads CASSFTQWAGAGTGELFF. Here the CDR3 DNA reads TGTGCCAGCAGCTTTACCCAGTGGGCGGGAGCGGGCACCGGGGAGCTGTTTTTT.

The chain joins TRBV7-8 to TRBJ1-2; 10 bases align to TRBD1. The J segment lost 4 bases and the V segment lost 0 bases, leaving 2 bases of the junction unmatched. CDR1 SGHVS and CDR2 FQNEAQ come from the germline V gene. CDR3 length: 15 residues. DNA for the CDR3: TGTGCCAGCAGCTTAGCGGGGACAGGGGCCTATGGCTACACCTTC. This encodes CASSLAGTGAYGYTF.

The chain links TRBV4-2 to TRBJ2-7, with a tentative D call TRBD1 (5 bases). Germline loops: CDR1 LGHNA, CDR2 YNFKEQ. Trimming shortened V by 2 bases and J by 3 bases, and 20 bases separated the two germline ends. The CDR3 contains 17 residues. The CDR3 DNA reads TGTGCCAGCAGCCAATTCGCCGAAGGACAAGGCTTCTACGAGCAGTACTTC. Its translation is CASSQFAEGQGFYEQYF.

This chain connects TRBV9 to TRBJ2-1; D not resolved. Germline CDR1 reads SGDLS; CDR2 reads YYNGEE. The CDR3 is made up of 11 amino acids. Trimming stripped 4 bases from V and 4 bases from J, with 3 bases between. The CDR3 DNA reads as TGTGCCAGCAGCCTGTACAATGAGCAGTTCTTC. It translates to CASSLYNEQFF.

This chain links TRBV6-4 with TRBJ1-1; 12 bases are a match to TRBD1. Germline CDR1 reads MRHNA; CDR2 reads SNTAGT. With V trimmed by 4 bases and J by 7 bases, 10 bases remained unmatched. The CDR3 has 16 residues. Here the CDR3 reads CASSAGQGARGGEAFF. CDR3 sequence (DNA): TGTGCCAGCAGTGCGGGACAGGGGGCGCGGGGCGGTGAAGCTTTCTTT.

The rearrangement joins TRBV20-1 to TRBJ2-7; D is perhaps TRBD1 (5 bases). V lost 3 bases and J 7 bases, leaving 10 bases between the germline ends. From germline, CDR1 is DFQATT and CDR2 SNEGSKA (reference sequence). The CDR3 has 11 amino acids. CDR3 protein: CSASGAREQYF. CDR3 DNA: TGCAGTGCTAGTGGGGCGCGAGAGCAGTACTTC.

This rearrangement joins TRBV27 to TRBJ2-5; 7 bases are a match to TRBD2. This CDR3 spans 14 amino acids. Germline CDR1 reads MNHEY; CDR2 reads SMNVEV (reference sequence). The V and J ends lost 2 bases and 0 bases, in that order; junction bases with no gene match: 0. The CDR3: CASSLGLDQETQYF. The DNA of the CDR3 is TGTGCCAGCAGTTTAGGACTAGACCAAGAGACCCAGTACTTC.